This TCR beta chain was found in a study of shared clonotypes between healthy human individuals. Trimming cost V 1 base and J 7 bases; bases outside gene matches: 13. The CDR3 is made up of 19 amino acids. The germline CDR1 and CDR2 sequences are SGHVS and FQNEAQ. TCRdb keeps only in-frame clones here, not all; method: immunoSEQ multiplex PCR. The profile shows approximately 350,000 clones, roughly 70% of them singletons. The clonotype comes from a man between 25 and 39 years old in good health. The V call is TRBV7-8, the J call TRBJ2-1, with 13 bases fitting TRBD2. The sequenced sample consisted of memory CD4+ T cells sorted from blood. Indicated subset: CD45RA-negative fraction. CDR3 region: CASSLEAQGLTSGRNEQFF. The CDR3 DNA reads as TGTGCCAGCAGCTTAGAGGCCCAGGGGCTGACTAGCGGGAGGAATGAGCAGTTCTTC.